Below are 22 T cell receptor beta chains sequenced from a single sample in a study of regulatory T cells in long-lasting Graves disease (dated by TCRdb to about 2021). Receptor libraries were prepared by multiplex PCR. The sample was run on an Illumina HiSeq 4000. CDR3 regions were amplified by Arm-PCR with iRepertoire HTBI primers to construct TCR beta libraries. The public reads were reanalyzed by TCRdb: fastp trimming at Q25, MiXCR alignment, in-frame beta chains only. Merged by CDR3 protein, the rows form single entries marked with the most common genes and DNA. The sample includes some 340,000 distinct CDR3 sequences, with 10% to 15% observed a single time. The ten largest account for over 15% of the sample. According to the study, the label for this sample's time point signals: newly diagnosed GD, antithyroid drugs for less than 3 months. For both TCR sequencing and RNA sequencing, RNA was extracted from PBMCs in TRIzol.

In addition, the sample was reused for a study of T cells in Graves' hyperthyroidism and ophthalmopathy.

The sequencing here drew on peripheral blood mononuclear cells (PBMCs), taken at new diagnosis, from a patient treated with antithyroid drugs. Receptors were obtained from a woman aged 18 to 35 with Graves disease. Donor details come from another sample of the same person, matched by shared clones.

This clonotype occurred a few times. The V and J genes are TRBV9 and TRBJ2-6, with D possibly matching TRBD1 (6 bases). Germline lookup yields CDR1 SGDLS and CDR2 YYNGEE. The CDR3 loop spans 20 amino acids. V dropped 4 bases and J dropped 0 bases, with 23 bases sitting between them. CDR3: CASSPKGQTSGVSGANVLTF. The CDR3 DNA follows: TGTGCCAGCAGCCCAAAAGGACAGACCTCCGGGGTCTCTGGGGCCAACGTCCTGACTTTC.

Notes on this clonotype: A much larger clonotype is one base distant, so this may be a read error. The V call is TRBV20-1, the J call TRBJ1-2, with D possibly TRBD1 on 6 matching bases. This CDR3 has 13 amino acids. CDR1 and CDR2 from the germline V gene are DFQATT and SNEGSKA (reference sequence). CDR3 coding DNA: TGCAGTGCTACCGGGACAACTAACTATTGCTACACCTTC. Translated, it gives CSATGTTNYCYTF.

The sample holds many counts of this clonotype. A read error may produce the germline difference seen at one junction end. This chain links TRBV5-1 with TRBJ1-1; D call uncertain. Germline V gene sequence: CDR1 SGHRS, CDR2 YFSETQ. This CDR3 is built from 12 residues. The CDR3 loop reads CTSSLDYTEAFF. As DNA, the CDR3 is TGCACCAGCAGCCTGGATTACACTGAAGCTTTCTTT.

This clonotype was observed many times. This chain uses TRBV5-1 with TRBJ1-5; a possible D gene is TRBD1 (6 bases). V lost 0 bases and J lost 1, with 17 bases in between. Germline values: CDR1 SGHRS, CDR2 YFSETQ. The CDR3 runs 18 residues. The CDR3 loop is CASSLAVPPDRSNQPQHF. In DNA, the CDR3 is TGCGCCAGCAGCTTGGCCGTCCCCCCCGACAGGAGCAATCAGCCCCAGCATTTT.

The table lists this clonotype with many counts. The chain carries TRBV14 and TRBJ2-1; D may match TRBD1 or TRBD2 (7 bases each). The CDR3 is 14 residues long. Germline CDR1 is SGHDN and CDR2 is FVKESK. Trimming took 8 bases from V and 15 from J, leaving 26 bases between them. CDR3 DNA: TGTGCCAGCGGGAGGGGACAGTCCCCCTTTGAGAGGTTCTTC. Its protein is CASGRGQSPFERFF.

The CDR3 protein is CASSPPSGQNYEQYF. The CDR3, as DNA: TGTGCCAGCTCTCCTCCTTCGGGACAGAACTACGAGCAGTACTTC. The genes are TRBV18 and TRBJ2-7; 7 nucleotides line up with TRBD1. The CDR3 consists of 15 residues. Germline lookup yields CDR1 KGHSH and CDR2 LQKENI. The ends lost 6 bases at V and 3 bases at J; junction bases unmatched: 11.

In regard to this clonotype: One end of the junction is discordant with germline, which a read error may explain. This chain links TRBV5-1 with TRBJ2-7; a weak D match, TRBD2 (5 bases). CDR1 is SGHRS and CDR2 is YFSETQ in the germline V gene. This CDR3 is 14 amino acids long. This CDR3 reads CASSLGLADYEQHF. The CDR3 bases are TGCGCCAGCAGCTTGGGTCTAGCAGACTACGAGCAGCACTTC.

This clonotype occurred many times. V is TRBV6-2 or TRBV6-3 and J is TRBJ1-1, with D maybe TRBD1 (5 bases). Looked up from germline, CDR1 is MNHEY and CDR2 is SVGEGT. Trimming removed 4 bases at V and 7 bases at J, with 16 bases between. This CDR3 contains 14 residues. The DNA of the CDR3 is TGTGCCAGCAGTTCGGGGTTTGACAGAGTTGAAGCTTTCTTT. Translated: CASSSGFDRVEAFF.

This clonotype was seen ten or more times. This sequence joins TRBV6-1 and TRBJ1-5; the D is unclear. CDR1 is MNHNS, CDR2 SASEGT, per germline. This CDR3 is 15 amino acids long. V lost 1 base to trimming and J lost 2 bases, with 9 bases between them. CDR3 loop: CASSEGRHGNQPQHF. CDR3 DNA: TGTGCCAGCAGTGAAGGACGGCACGGCAATCAGCCCCAGCATTTT.

This clonotype was counted ten times or more. J is TRBJ1-2 and V is TRBV5-1; TRBD1 matches at 7 bases. J lost 7 bases, V lost 0 bases, and 6 bases had no gene match. Germline V lookup: CDR1 SGHRS, CDR2 YFSETQ. The CDR3 has 14 amino acids. This chain's CDR3 is CASSLEEGARGYTF. The CDR3 DNA follows: TGCGCCAGCAGCTTGGAAGAGGGGGCGCGTGGCTACACCTTC.

This clonotype was seen a few times. The rearrangement joins TRBV7-2 to TRBJ2-2, with 7 bases lining up with TRBD1. CDR1 SGHTA and CDR2 FQGNSA come from the germline V gene. The junction had 7 bases not matched to a gene; V was cut back by 3 bases and J by 6 bases. The CDR3 is 15 amino acids. CDR3 bases: TGTGCCAGCAGCTTTGACAGGGTGGGGTCCGGGGAGCTGTTTTTT. The encoded protein is CASSFDRVGSGELFF.

This clonotype showed up many times. This chain connects TRBV11-1 to TRBJ2-1; tentatively, D is TRBD1 or TRBD2 (5 bases each). The germline gives CDR1 SGHAT, CDR2 FQDESV (reference sequence). Deletions cut 4 bases from V and 10 bases from J, with 11 bases between. The CDR3 is made up of 12 amino acids. CDR3 DNA sequence: TGTGCCAGCAGCTCGGGGACCTGGGAGCAGTTCTTC. Amino acid sequence: CASSSGTWEQFF.

This clonotype occurred a few times. The J gene is TRBJ1-5, the V gene TRBV19, with TRBD1 matching 7 bases. Germline V gene lookup returns CDR1 LNHDA and CDR2 SQIVND (reference sequence). Trimming took 6 bases from V and 1 from J; bases not matched to a gene: 3. This CDR3 is built from 14 residues. The CDR3 bases are TGTGCCAGTAGGCAGGACAGGAGCAATCAGCCCCAGCATTTT. Protein product: CASRQDRSNQPQHF.

This clonotype has a count of ten or more. The chain carries TRBV7-9 and TRBJ1-1; the D is unclear. Per germline, CDR1 SEHNR and CDR2 FQNEAQ (reference sequence). CDR3 length equals 14 residues. V was shortened by 3 bases and J by 0 bases, with 8 bases between the two germline ends. The CDR3 sequence: CASSFGRMNTEAFF. CDR3 bases: TGTGCCAGCAGCTTCGGCAGAATGAACACTGAAGCTTTCTTT.

The chain combines TRBV11-2 with TRBJ1-2; a weak D match, TRBD1 (6 bases). The CDR3 runs to 15 residues. V was shortened by 5 bases and J by 0 bases, with 13 bases between the two germline ends. The germline CDR1 and CDR2 sequences are SGHAT and FQNNGV. CDR3 region: CASSLIGGANYGYTF. For the CDR3, the DNA is TGTGCCAGCAGCCTAATAGGGGGGGCTAACTATGGCTACACCTTC. Looking up the rest from reference TRBV11-2 and TRBJ1-2 gives the full variable domain: EAGVAQSPRYKIIEKRQSVAFWCNPISGHATLYWYQQILGQGPKLLIQFQNNGVVDDSQLPKDRFSAERLKGVDSTLKIQPAKLEDSAVYLCASSLIGGANYGYTFGSGTRLTVV.

This clonotype has at least ten counts. The genes are TRBV6-2 or TRBV6-3 and TRBJ1-1; no firm D call. The V end lost 0 bases, the J end lost 3 bases, and 8 bases lay between the germline ends. This CDR3 is built from 14 residues. Per the germline V gene, CDR1 is MNHEY and CDR2 is SVGEGT. The CDR3, as DNA: TGTGCCAGCAGTTACTCGATGGCCTACACTGAAGCTTTCTTT. Amino acid sequence: CASSYSMAYTEAFF.

This clonotype appeared many times. The rearrangement uses TRBV12-3 or TRBV12-4 and TRBJ1-1, with D unclear. Trimming shortened V by 5 bases and J by 7 bases, and 8 bases separated the two germline ends. The CDR3 loop spans 11 amino acids. For the CDR3, the DNA is TGTGCCAGCAGTGCAGGCTTTGAAGCTTTCTTT. The encoded protein is CASSAGFEAFF.

Of note for this clonotype: This may stem from a read error, because a much larger clone lies one nucleotide away. The genes are TRBV6-2 or TRBV6-3 and TRBJ2-1; 8 nucleotides match TRBD2. The CDR3 is 14 residues long. V shed 7 bases and J 3 bases; nucleotides not matched to a gene: 5. Germline-derived CDR1 and CDR2 are MNHEY and SVGEGT. CDR3: CASTSGWVYNEQFF. Here the CDR3 DNA reads TGTGCCAGCACTAGCGGGTGGGTCTACAATGAGCAGTTCTTC.

This clonotype came up many times. This chain links TRBV20-1 with TRBJ1-2; 10 positions agree with TRBD1. Germline V CDR1 and CDR2: DFQATT, SNEGSKA (reference sequence). J gave up 3 bases and V 3 bases, and 10 bases lay outside the gene matches. This CDR3 spans 16 amino acids. Here the CDR3 reads CSASRDRGNYYYGYTF. CDR3 nucleotide sequence: TGCAGTGCTAGCCGGGACAGGGGAAACTATTACTATGGCTACACCTTC.

This clonotype was detected ten times or more. The V call is TRBV7-2, the J call TRBJ1-1, with D possibly matching TRBD1 (5 bases). The germline V and J ends were trimmed by 1 base and 1 base, with 10 bases remaining between them. The CDR3 contains 15 residues. The germline gives CDR1 SGHTA, CDR2 FQGNSA. The DNA for the CDR3 is TGTGCCAGCAGCTTAGTCGTGGGGGGGAACACTGAAGCTTTCTTT. Amino acid sequence: CASSLVVGGNTEAFF.

The DNA for the CDR3 is TGTGCCAGCAGTTTGGCCGGTGGGGGGGGGGGCTACACCTTC. Translating it yields CASSLAGGGGGYTF. V gene TRBV6-2 or TRBV6-3 combines with J gene TRBJ1-2, with D tentatively TRBD1 (5 bases). The CDR3 is 14 amino acids. Per germline, CDR1 MNHEY and CDR2 SVGEGT. Between the trimmed V and J ends, which lost 4 bases and 8 bases, there was a span of 17 bases.

On this clonotype itself: Germline and junction disagree at one end, which may indicate a read error. The chain has TRBV6-1 and TRBJ2-1; D is perhaps TRBD1 or TRBD2 (6 bases each). CDR1 MNHNS and CDR2 SASEGT come from the germline V gene. The CDR3 spans 12 residues. Written as DNA, the CDR3 is TGTGTCAGCAGTCAGGGGCGGGGCGAGCAGTTCTTC. It specifies CVSSQGRGEQFF.